This entry features one T cell receptor (beta chain) sequence. Germline V gene data show CDR1 as LNHDA and CDR2 as SQIVND (reference sequence). V was shortened by 9 bases and J by 1 base, with 15 bases between the two germline ends. The CDR3 is 14 amino acids. The sample is drawn from a study of T cell changes during pregnancy in multiple sclerosis. Sequenced by immunoSEQ multiplex PCR; TCRdb stores in-frame clones only, minus some. The data contain 35,000 to 45,000 clones, 80% to 95% of them singletons. V usage is TRBV19 and J usage is TRBJ1-1, with D possibly TRBD1 on 5 matching bases. The sequences come from CD4+ T cells from peripheral blood mononuclear cells, collected in the third trimester of pregnancy. This sequence was found in a female donor with multiple sclerosis, enrolled in a pregnancy study. The CDR3 coding sequence is TGTGCCAGACCTAGCTGGAGGGGGAACACTGAAGCTTTCTTT. Amino acids: CARPSWRGNTEAFF.